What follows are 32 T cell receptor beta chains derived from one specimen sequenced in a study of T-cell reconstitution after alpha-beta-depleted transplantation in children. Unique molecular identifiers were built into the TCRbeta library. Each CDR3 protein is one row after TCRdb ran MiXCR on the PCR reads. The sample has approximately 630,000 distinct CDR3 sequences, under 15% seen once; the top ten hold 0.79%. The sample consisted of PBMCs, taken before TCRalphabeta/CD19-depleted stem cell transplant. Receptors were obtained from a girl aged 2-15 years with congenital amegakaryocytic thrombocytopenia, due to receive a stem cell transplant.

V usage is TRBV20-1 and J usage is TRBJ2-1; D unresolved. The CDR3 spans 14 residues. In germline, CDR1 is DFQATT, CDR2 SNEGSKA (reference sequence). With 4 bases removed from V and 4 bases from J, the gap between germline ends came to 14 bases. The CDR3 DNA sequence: TGCAGTGCTACTGACTCCTCGACTTACAATGAGCAGTTCTTC. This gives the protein CSATDSSTYNEQFF.

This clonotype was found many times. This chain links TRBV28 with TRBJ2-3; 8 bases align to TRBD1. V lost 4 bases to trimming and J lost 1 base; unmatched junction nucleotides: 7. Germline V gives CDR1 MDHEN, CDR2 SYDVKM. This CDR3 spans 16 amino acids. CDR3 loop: CASSYHWDRRTDTQYF. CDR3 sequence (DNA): TGTGCCAGCAGTTACCACTGGGACAGGCGCACAGATACGCAGTATTTT.

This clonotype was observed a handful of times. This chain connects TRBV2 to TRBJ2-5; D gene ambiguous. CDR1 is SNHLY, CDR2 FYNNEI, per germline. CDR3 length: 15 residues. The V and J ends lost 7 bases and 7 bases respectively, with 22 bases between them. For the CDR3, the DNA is TGTGCCAGCACCGGCTGGAGAGCCCAAAGAGTGACCCAGTACTTC. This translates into CASTGWRAQRVTQYF.

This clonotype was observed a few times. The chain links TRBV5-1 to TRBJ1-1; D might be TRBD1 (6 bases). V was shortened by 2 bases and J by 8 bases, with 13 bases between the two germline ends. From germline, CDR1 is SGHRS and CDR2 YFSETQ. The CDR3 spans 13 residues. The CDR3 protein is CASSLYTGLEAFF. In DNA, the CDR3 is TGCGCCAGCAGCTTATACACAGGGCTGGAAGCTTTCTTT.

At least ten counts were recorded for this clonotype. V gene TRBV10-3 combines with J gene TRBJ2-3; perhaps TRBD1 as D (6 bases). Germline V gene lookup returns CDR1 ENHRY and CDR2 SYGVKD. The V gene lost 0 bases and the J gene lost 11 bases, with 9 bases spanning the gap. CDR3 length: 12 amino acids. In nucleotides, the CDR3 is TGTGCCATCAGTGAGTCGGGGGCAGTGCAGTATTTT. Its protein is CAISESGAVQYF.

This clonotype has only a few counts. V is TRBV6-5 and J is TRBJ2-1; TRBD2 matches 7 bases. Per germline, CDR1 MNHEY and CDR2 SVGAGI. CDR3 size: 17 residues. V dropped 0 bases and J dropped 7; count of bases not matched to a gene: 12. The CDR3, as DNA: TGTGCCAGCAGTTACTCTCCGGGCGGGAGTTTGTTAAATGAGCAGTTCTTC. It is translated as CASSYSPGGSLLNEQFF.

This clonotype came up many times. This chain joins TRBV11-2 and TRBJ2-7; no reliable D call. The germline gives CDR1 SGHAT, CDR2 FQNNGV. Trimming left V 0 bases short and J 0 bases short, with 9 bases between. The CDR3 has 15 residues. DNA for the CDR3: TGTGCCAGCAGCTTAGAGAGCGATCTCTCCTACGAGCAGTACTTC. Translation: CASSLESDLSYEQYF.

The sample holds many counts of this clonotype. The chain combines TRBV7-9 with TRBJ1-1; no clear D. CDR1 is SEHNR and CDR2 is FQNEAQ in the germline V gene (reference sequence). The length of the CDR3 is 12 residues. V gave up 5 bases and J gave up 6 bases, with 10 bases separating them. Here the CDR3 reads CASSPGGAEAFF. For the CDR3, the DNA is TGTGCCAGCAGCCCAGGCGGGGCTGAAGCTTTCTTT.

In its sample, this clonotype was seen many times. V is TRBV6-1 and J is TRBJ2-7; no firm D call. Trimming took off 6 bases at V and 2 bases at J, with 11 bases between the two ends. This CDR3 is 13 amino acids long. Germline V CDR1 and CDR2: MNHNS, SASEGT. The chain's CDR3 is CASRAQLPYEQYF. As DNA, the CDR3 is TGTGCCAGCAGGGCCCAGTTACCCTACGAGCAGTACTTC.

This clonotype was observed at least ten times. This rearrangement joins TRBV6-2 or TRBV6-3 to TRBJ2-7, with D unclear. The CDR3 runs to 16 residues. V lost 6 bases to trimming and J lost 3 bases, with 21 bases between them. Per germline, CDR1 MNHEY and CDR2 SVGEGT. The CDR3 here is CASSQPERQPSYEQYF. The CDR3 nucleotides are TGTGCCAGCAGCCAACCGGAACGCCAGCCTAGCTACGAGCAGTACTTC.

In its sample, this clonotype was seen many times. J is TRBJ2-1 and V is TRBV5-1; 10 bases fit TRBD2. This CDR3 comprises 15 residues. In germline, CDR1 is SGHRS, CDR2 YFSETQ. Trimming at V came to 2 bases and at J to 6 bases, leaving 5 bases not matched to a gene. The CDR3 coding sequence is TGCGCCAGCAGCTTCCTAGCGGGAGATCGCAATGAGCAGTTCTTC. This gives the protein CASSFLAGDRNEQFF. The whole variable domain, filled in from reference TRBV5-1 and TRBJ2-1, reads KAGVTQTPRYLIKTRGQQVTLSCSPISGHRSVSWYQQTPGQGLQFLFEYFSETQRNKGNFPGRFSGRQFSNSRSEMNVSTLELGDSALYLCASSFLAGDRNEQFFGPGTRLTVL.

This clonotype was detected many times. CDR3 sequence reads: CASSLDRGPDYGYTF. CDR3 DNA: TGTGCCAGCAGCTTAGACAGGGGCCCGGACTATGGCTACACCTTC. The chain employs TRBV7-4 and TRBJ1-2; 7 bases align to TRBD1. Germline CDR1 and CDR2: SGHVT and SQSDAQ. J lost 3 bases, V lost 1 base, and 5 bases had no gene match. The length of the CDR3 is 15 residues.

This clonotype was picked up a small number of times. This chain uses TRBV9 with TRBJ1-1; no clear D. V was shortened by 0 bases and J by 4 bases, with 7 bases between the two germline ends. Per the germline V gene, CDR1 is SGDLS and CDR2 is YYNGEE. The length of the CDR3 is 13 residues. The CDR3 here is CASSVVWGTEAFF. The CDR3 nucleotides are TGTGCCAGCAGCGTAGTTTGGGGCACTGAAGCTTTCTTT.

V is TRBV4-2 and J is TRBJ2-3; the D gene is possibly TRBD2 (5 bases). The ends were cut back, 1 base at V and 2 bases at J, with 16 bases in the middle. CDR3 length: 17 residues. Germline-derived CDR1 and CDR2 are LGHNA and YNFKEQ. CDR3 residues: CASSQARLPDHTDTQYF. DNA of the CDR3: TGTGCCAGCAGCCAAGCCAGACTACCCGACCACACAGATACGCAGTATTTT.

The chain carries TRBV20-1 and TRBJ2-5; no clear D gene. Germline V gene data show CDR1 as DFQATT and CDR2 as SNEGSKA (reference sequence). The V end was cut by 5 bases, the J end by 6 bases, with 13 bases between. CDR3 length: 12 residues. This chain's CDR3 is CSAWVAGQTQYF. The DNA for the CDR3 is TGCAGTGCTTGGGTTGCTGGTCAGACCCAGTACTTC.

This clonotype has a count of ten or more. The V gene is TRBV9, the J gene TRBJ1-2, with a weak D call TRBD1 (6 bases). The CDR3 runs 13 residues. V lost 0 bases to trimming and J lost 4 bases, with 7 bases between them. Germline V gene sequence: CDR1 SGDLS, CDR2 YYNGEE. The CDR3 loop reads CASSVETGYGYTF. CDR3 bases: TGTGCCAGCAGCGTAGAGACAGGCTATGGCTACACCTTC. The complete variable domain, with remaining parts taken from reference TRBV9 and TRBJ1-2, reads DSGVTQTPKHLITATGQRVTLRCSPRSGDLSVYWYQQSLDQGLQFLIQYYNGEERAKGNILERFSAQQFPDLHSELNLSSLELGDSALYFCASSVETGYGYTFGSGTRLTVV.

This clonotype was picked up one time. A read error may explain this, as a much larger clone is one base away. The chain's CDR3 is CASSQDRVGGNHPQHF. CDR3 bases: TGTGCCAGCAGTCAGGACAGGGTGGGGGGCAATCACCCCCAGCATTTT. The genes are TRBV6-1 and TRBJ1-5; 8 bases are a match to TRBD1. CDR1 MNHNS and CDR2 SASEGT come from the germline V gene. This CDR3 is 16 amino acids long.

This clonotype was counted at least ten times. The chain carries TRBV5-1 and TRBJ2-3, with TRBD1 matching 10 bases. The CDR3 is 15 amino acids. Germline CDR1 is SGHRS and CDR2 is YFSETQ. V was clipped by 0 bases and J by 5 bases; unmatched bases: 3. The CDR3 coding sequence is TGCGCCAGCAGCTTGGCCTGGACAGGGGGAGATACGCAGTATTTT. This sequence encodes CASSLAWTGGDTQYF.

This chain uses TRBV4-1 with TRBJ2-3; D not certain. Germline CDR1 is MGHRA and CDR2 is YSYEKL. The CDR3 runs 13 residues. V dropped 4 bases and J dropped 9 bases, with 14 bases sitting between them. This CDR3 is CASSPSNERTQYF. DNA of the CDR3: TGCGCCAGCAGCCCCTCCAACGAGAGAACGCAGTATTTT.

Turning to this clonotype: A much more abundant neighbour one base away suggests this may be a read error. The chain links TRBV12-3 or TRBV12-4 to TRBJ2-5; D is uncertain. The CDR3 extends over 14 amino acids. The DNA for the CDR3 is TGTGCCAGCAGTTTCGACCCAATCCAAGAGACCCAGCACTTC. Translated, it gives CASSFDPIQETQHF.

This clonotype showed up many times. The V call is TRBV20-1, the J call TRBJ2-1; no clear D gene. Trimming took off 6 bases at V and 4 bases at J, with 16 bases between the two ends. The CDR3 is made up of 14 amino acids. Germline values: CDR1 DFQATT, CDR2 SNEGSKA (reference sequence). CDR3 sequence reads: CSALSGDPYNEQFF. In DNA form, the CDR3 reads TGCAGTGCCCTGTCGGGTGACCCTTACAATGAGCAGTTCTTC.

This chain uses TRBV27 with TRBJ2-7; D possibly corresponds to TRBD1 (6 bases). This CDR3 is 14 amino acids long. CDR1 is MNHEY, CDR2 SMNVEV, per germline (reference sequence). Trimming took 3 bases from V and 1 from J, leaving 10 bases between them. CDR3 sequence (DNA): TGTGCCAGCAGTTTGAAGGACAGTTCCTACGAGCAGTACTTC. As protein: CASSLKDSSYEQYF.

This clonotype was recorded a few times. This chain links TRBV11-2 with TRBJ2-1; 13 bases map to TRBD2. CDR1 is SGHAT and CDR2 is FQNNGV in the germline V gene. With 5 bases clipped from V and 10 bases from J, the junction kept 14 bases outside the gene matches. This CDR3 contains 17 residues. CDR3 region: CASSGGLAGEMVKEQFF. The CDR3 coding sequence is TGTGCCAGCAGCGGAGGACTAGCGGGAGAAATGGTTAAGGAGCAGTTCTTC.

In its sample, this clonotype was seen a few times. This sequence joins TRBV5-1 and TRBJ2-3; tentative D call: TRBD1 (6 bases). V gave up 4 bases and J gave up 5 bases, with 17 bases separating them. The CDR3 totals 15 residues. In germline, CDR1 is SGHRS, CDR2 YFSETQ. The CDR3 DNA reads TGCGCCAGCAGCCCACAGGGAAGGAGCGTAGATACGCAGTATTTT. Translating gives CASSPQGRSVDTQYF.

CDR3 sequence (DNA): TGTGCCAGCAGCCAGGCGGGGTTCACGCCCCAGCATTTT. This gives the protein CASSQAGFTPQHF. This chain links TRBV7-6 with TRBJ1-5; D not resolved. Trimming shortened V by 5 bases and J by 9 bases, and 14 bases separated the two germline ends. This CDR3 contains 13 residues. The germline V gene has CDR1 SGHVS and CDR2 FNYEAQ.

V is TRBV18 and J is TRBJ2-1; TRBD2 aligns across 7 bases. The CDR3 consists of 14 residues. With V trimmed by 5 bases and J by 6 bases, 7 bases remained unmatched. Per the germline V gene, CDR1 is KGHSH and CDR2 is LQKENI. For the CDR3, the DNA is TGTGCCAGCTCATCGGCTAGCGGCCGCAATGAGCAGTTCTTC. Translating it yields CASSSASGRNEQFF.

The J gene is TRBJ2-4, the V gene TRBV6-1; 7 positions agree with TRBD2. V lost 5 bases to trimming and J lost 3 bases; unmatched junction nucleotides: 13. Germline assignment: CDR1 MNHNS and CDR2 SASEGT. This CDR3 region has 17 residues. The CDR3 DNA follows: TGTGCCAGCAGTACCCTCCCGGGGCGGGAGAGCAAAAACATTCAGTACTTC. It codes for CASSTLPGRESKNIQYF.

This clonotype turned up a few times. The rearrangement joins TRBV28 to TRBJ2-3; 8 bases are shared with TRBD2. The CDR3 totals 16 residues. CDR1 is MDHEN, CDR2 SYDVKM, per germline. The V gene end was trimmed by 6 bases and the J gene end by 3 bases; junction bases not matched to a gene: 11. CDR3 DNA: TGTGCCAGCAGACGTCGCCCCGGACTAGCAACAGATACGCAGTATTTT. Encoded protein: CASRRRPGLATDTQYF.

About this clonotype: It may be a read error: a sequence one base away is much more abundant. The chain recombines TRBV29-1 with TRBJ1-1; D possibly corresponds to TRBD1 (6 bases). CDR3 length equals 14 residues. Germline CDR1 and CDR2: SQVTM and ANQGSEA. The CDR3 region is CSVTVTGRGTEALF. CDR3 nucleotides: TGCAGCGTTACCGTTACGGGCAGGGGCACTGAAGCTCTCTTT.

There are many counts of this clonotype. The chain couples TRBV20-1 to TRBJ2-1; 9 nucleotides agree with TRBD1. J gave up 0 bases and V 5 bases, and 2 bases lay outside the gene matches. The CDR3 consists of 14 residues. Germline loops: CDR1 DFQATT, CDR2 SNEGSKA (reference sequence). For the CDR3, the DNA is TGCAGTGCTGGGACAGGGAGCTCCTACAATGAGCAGTTCTTC. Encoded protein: CSAGTGSSYNEQFF.

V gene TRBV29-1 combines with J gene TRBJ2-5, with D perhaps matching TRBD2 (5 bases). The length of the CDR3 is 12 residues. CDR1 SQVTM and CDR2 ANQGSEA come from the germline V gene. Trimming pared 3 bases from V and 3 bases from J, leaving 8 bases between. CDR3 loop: CSVEFGEETQYF. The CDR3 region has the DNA TGCAGCGTTGAGTTCGGGGAAGAGACCCAGTACTTC.

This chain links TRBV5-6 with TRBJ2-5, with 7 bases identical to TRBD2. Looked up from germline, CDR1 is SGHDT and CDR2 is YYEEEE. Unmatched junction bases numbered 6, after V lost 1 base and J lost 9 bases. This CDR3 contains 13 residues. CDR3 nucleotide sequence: TGTGCCAGCAGCTTGTACGGAAGCGGGGCCCAGTACTTC. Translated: CASSLYGSGAQYF.